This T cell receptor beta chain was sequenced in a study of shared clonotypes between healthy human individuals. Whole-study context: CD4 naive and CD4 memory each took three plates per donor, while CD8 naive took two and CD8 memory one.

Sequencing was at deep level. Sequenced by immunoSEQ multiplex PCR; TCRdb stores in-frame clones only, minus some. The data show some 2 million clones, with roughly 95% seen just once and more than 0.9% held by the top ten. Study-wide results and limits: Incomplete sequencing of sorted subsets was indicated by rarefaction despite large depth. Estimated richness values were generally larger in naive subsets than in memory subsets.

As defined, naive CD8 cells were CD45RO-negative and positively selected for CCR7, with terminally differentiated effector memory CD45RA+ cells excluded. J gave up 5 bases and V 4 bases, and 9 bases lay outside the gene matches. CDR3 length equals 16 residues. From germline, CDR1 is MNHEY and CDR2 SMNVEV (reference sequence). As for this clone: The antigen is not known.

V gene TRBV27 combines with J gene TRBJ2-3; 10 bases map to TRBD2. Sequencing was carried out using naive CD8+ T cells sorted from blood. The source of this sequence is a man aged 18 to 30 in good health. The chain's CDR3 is CASSSELAGWGDTQYF. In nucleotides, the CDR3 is TGTGCCAGCAGTTCCGAACTAGCGGGATGGGGAGATACGCAGTATTTT.